The 16 T cell receptor beta chains below were found in one sample sequenced in a study of pediatric ulcerative colitis. Assay used: immunoSEQ multiplex PCR; TCRdb lists only in-frame clones, some missing. The data hold under 30,000 clones, with 65% to 80% observed a single time. Rectal tissue came from one to two pinch biopsies taken at colonoscopy. Sequencing was performed on gut tissue. These receptors originate from a boy under 18 with severe ulcerative colitis.

J is TRBJ2-5 and V is TRBV11-2, with D possibly TRBD2 on 6 matching bases. Looked up from germline, CDR1 is SGHAT and CDR2 is FQNNGV. The CDR3 length is 14 residues. Trimming took off 3 bases at V and 5 bases at J, with 13 bases between the two ends. The CDR3 is CASSFNSAGETQYF. In nucleotides, the CDR3 is TGTGCCAGCAGCTTTAACTCAGCGGGCGAGACCCAGTACTTC.

The J gene is TRBJ1-3, the V gene TRBV18; TRBD1 agrees at 7 bases. V shed 3 bases and J 0 bases; nucleotides not matched to a gene: 5. The germline V gene has CDR1 KGHSH and CDR2 LQKENI. This CDR3 is built from 16 residues. The CDR3 DNA sequence: TGTGCCAGCTCACCCCGACAGGGCAGCTCTGGAAACACCATATATTTT. This translates into CASSPRQGSSGNTIYF.

The chain combines TRBV7-2 with TRBJ2-7; D unresolved. The ends were cut back, 2 bases at V and 4 bases at J, with 9 bases in the middle. CDR1 is SGHTA and CDR2 is FQGNSA in the germline V gene. The CDR3 contains 13 residues. In DNA, the CDR3 is TGTGCCAGCAGCTTAAGACCGGCTTACGAGCAGTACTTC. Amino acids: CASSLRPAYEQYF. Variable domain in full (rest from reference TRBV7-2 and TRBJ2-7): GAGVSQSPSNKVTEKGKDVELRCDPISGHTALYWYRQSLGQGLEFLIYFQGNSAPDKSGLPSDRFSAERTGGSVSTLTIQRTQQEDSAVYLCASSLRPAYEQYFGPGTRLTVT.

This clone was counted only a few times. This sequence joins TRBV6-1 and TRBJ2-2; 10 nucleotides agree with TRBD1. With V trimmed by 6 bases and J by 1 base, 2 bases remained unmatched. The germline V gene has CDR1 MNHNS and CDR2 SASEGT. This CDR3 comprises 15 residues. DNA of the CDR3: TGTGCCAGCAGGGGACAGGGGAGGAACACCGGGGAGCTGTTTTTT. Protein product: CASRGQGRNTGELFF.

This rearrangement joins TRBV10-3 to TRBJ2-1; D may be TRBD2 (6 bases). V was shortened by 4 bases and J by 6 bases, with 10 bases between the two germline ends. The CDR3 contains 13 residues. Germline V CDR1 and CDR2: ENHRY, SYGVKD. The chain's CDR3 is CAISAGGTNEQFF. The CDR3 DNA is TGTGCCATCAGTGCTGGAGGGACCAATGAGCAGTTCTTC.

V is TRBV2 and J is TRBJ2-7; D is unresolved. CDR3 length: 15 residues. Germline V lookup: CDR1 SNHLY, CDR2 FYNNEI. The germline V and J ends were trimmed by 0 bases and 1 base, with 10 bases remaining between them. DNA of the CDR3: TGTGCCAGCAGTGAAGCGCTCTCAAGGTCCTACGAGCAGTACTTC. Residues: CASSEALSRSYEQYF.

The V and J genes are TRBV6-5 and TRBJ1-1; D might be TRBD1 (5 bases). CDR3 length: 15 residues. CDR1 and CDR2 (germline): MNHEY, SVGAGI. V was shortened by 6 bases and J by 6 bases, with 20 bases between the two germline ends. CDR3 DNA sequence: TGTGCCAGCAGCCGACCGACTCAGGGTTACCCTGAAGCTTTCTTT. Translation: CASSRPTQGYPEAFF.

V usage is TRBV5-1 and J usage is TRBJ1-1, with D hard to call. CDR3 length: 11 amino acids. The germline V gene has CDR1 SGHRS and CDR2 YFSETQ. V lost 4 bases and J lost 1, with 2 bases in between. The CDR3 here is CASSANTEAFF. The DNA for the CDR3 is TGCGCCAGCAGCGCGAACACTGAAGCTTTCTTT.

The chain employs TRBV30 and TRBJ1-2, with D unclear. The CDR3 is 11 amino acids. V lost 0 bases and J lost 5, with 4 bases in between. Per the germline V gene, CDR1 is GTSNPN and CDR2 is SVGIG (reference sequence). CDR3 loop: CAWSVHYGYTF. The CDR3 DNA reads as TGTGCCTGGAGTGTACATTATGGCTACACCTTC.

The chain recombines TRBV7-2 with TRBJ2-3; TRBD2 matches at 9 bases. The CDR3 has 15 amino acids. Per the germline V gene, CDR1 is SGHTA and CDR2 is FQGNSA. Losses at the gene ends were 2 bases for V and 2 bases for J; bases not matched to a gene: 2. CDR3 DNA: TGTGCCAGCAGCTTAACTAGCGGGCTCACAGATACGCAGTATTTT. Its translation: CASSLTSGLTDTQYF.

This clone was recorded once. The rearrangement joins TRBV5-1 to TRBJ2-1; 8 nucleotides line up with TRBD1. Germline values: CDR1 SGHRS, CDR2 YFSETQ. The CDR3 contains 15 residues. J gave up 6 bases and V 4 bases, and 9 bases lay outside the gene matches. The CDR3: CASSPLTGVGNEQFF. The DNA of the CDR3 is TGCGCCAGCAGCCCCTTGACAGGGGTGGGCAATGAGCAGTTCTTC.

This rearrangement joins TRBV7-9 to TRBJ2-3, with TRBD1 matching 9 bases. Germline CDR1 reads SEHNR; CDR2 reads FQNEAQ (reference sequence). J was trimmed by 4 bases and V by 5 bases; bases with no gene match: 10. The CDR3 covers 16 residues. In DNA, the CDR3 is TGTGCCAGCAGCCCCCACGGGGACAGGGATTCAGATACGCAGTATTTT. As protein: CASSPHGDRDSDTQYF.

As regards this clone: One end of the junction fails to match germline, which may point to a read error. V is TRBV7-7 and J is TRBJ2-5, with a weak D call TRBD2 (5 bases). There are 13 residues in the CDR3. Per germline, CDR1 SSHAT and CDR2 FNYEAQ (reference sequence). CDR3: CASSFGLEETQYF. The DNA for the CDR3 is TGTGCTAGCAGCTTTGGACTGGAAGAGACCCAGTACTTC.

A few counts support this clone. The chain joins TRBV11-3 to TRBJ2-3, with 10 bases aligning to TRBD2. Germline V gene sequence: CDR1 SGHNT, CDR2 YENEEA. The CDR3 is made up of 17 amino acids. V shed 3 bases and J 8 bases; nucleotides not matched to a gene: 14. CDR3 sequence (DNA): TGTGCCAGCAGCTTTAGCTCTAGCGGGAGTTCAATTGCTACGCAGTATTTT. It codes for CASSFSSSGSSIATQYF.

CDR3 loop: CATSRHYSYNEQFF. The CDR3 nucleotides read TGTGCCACCAGCAGACACTACTCCTACAATGAGCAGTTCTTC. This chain joins TRBV15 and TRBJ2-1, with D uncertain. CDR1 and CDR2 (germline): LNHNV, YYDKDF (reference sequence). This CDR3 is 14 amino acids long. V shed 2 bases and J shed 0 bases, with 5 bases lying between them.

CDR3 DNA: TGTGCCAGCAGCTTAATAGCTAGCGGATACAATGAGCAGTTCTTC. It translates to CASSLIASGYNEQFF. The rearrangement uses TRBV11-3 and TRBJ2-1; 7 nucleotides line up with TRBD2. The CDR3 has 15 amino acids. The germline CDR1 and CDR2 sequences are SGHNT and YENEEA. The V and J ends lost 2 bases and 4 bases, in that order; junction bases with no gene match: 5.